The source of this T cell receptor (beta chain) is a study of cytomegalovirus exposure and HLA in healthy donors. On the study more broadly: The 95 to 150 validation repertoires used a platform that matched the one used for the 500 to 700 first-cohort repertoires, as a later analysis reported. Notes on the study in general: Through in vitro validation, a few CMV-associated chains were shown to be specific for CMV antigens. Cytomegalovirus association was assigned to about 150 TCR beta chains.

Concerning this clone: The antigen remains undetermined.

CDR1 SEHNR and CDR2 FQNEAQ come from the germline V gene (reference sequence). The CDR3 has 17 residues. Trimming pared 2 bases from V and 2 bases from J, leaving 17 bases between. Libraries were prepared by immunoSEQ multiplex PCR; TCRdb keeps only in-frame clonotypes and omits some of them. The profile shows 100,000 to 150,000 clones, 89% of them singletons. The sequence was collected from a woman between 18 and 29 years old in good health and CMV-seronegative. The chain combines TRBV7-9 with TRBJ2-3; D is perhaps TRBD2 (6 bases). Sequences were obtained from PBMCs. DNA of the CDR3: TGTGCCAGCAGCTTAATGCCGCGGGGCAGCTTCACAGATACGCAGTATTTT. Translating gives CASSLMPRGSFTDTQYF.